Below are 10 T cell receptor beta chains sequenced from a single sample in a study of blood T cell repertoires in COVID-19. Clones were sequenced by immunoSEQ multiplex PCR, and TCRdb holds only the in-frame ones, with some missing. This table holds 100,000 to 150,000 clones, 75% to 90% found once. The sample consisted of peripheral blood. The receptors come from a man between 65 and 85 years old with active or convalescent COVID-19.

The chain recombines TRBV28 with TRBJ1-6; possibly TRBD1 for D (6 bases). The V gene's germline CDR1 is MDHEN and CDR2 SYDVKM. V lost 6 bases to trimming and J lost 16 bases, with 16 bases between them. CDR3 length equals 12 residues. The CDR3 nucleotides are TGTGCCAGCAGGGAACCGGGACAACCTCTCCACTTT. It translates to CASREPGQPLHF.

This chain joins TRBV28 and TRBJ1-1; TRBD1 matches at 7 bases. CDR1 is MDHEN, CDR2 SYDVKM, per germline. CDR3 length equals 16 residues. With V trimmed by 6 bases and J by 0 bases, 10 bases remained unmatched. CDR3: CASSRIAGGMNTEAFF. Written as DNA, the CDR3 is TGTGCCAGCAGCAGAATTGCAGGGGGTATGAACACTGAAGCTTTCTTT.

The V call is TRBV19, the J call TRBJ1-4, with D possibly TRBD1 on 5 matching bases. V was pared by 2 bases and J by 0 bases, with 10 bases between. CDR3 length equals 16 residues. CDR1 is LNHDA and CDR2 is SQIVND in the germline V gene (reference sequence). This CDR3 is CASSIPQQATNEKLFF. The CDR3 region has the DNA TGTGCCAGTAGTATACCCCAACAGGCAACTAATGAAAAACTGTTTTTT.

V gene TRBV30 combines with J gene TRBJ1-5; D possibly corresponds to TRBD1 (6 bases). The CDR3 is 15 amino acids. CDR1 is GTSNPN, CDR2 SVGIG, per germline (reference sequence). V lost 2 bases to trimming and J lost 2 bases, with 13 bases between them. The CDR3 nucleotides read TGTGCCTGGAGTCACAGGGAAGGGGGCAATCAGCCCCAGCATTTT. It translates to CAWSHREGGNQPQHF. Based on the CDR3 plus reference TRBV30 and TRBJ1-5, the full variable domain is SQTIHQWPATLVQPVGSPLSLECTVEGTSNPNLYWYRQAAGRGLQLLFYSVGIGQISSEVPQNLSASRPQDRQFILSSKKLLLSDSGFYLCAWSHREGGNQPQHFGDGTRLSIL.

The chain employs TRBV18 and TRBJ1-5, with 9 bases lining up with TRBD1. Germline V gene lookup returns CDR1 KGHSH and CDR2 LQKENI. The CDR3 is 14 amino acids. Losses at the gene ends were 6 bases for V and 6 bases for J; bases not matched to a gene: 6. Here the CDR3 DNA reads TGTGCCAGCTCCACAGGGGGCGCGGGTCAGCCCCAGCATTTT. Protein product: CASSTGGAGQPQHF.

The chain employs TRBV29-1 and TRBJ2-7; 14 nucleotides line up with TRBD2. The CDR3 has 16 amino acids. Germline values: CDR1 SQVTM, CDR2 ANQGSEA. V lost 4 bases and J lost 9; bases outside the gene matches: 14. The CDR3 is CSVGGLAGAEGFGQYF. CDR3 in DNA: TGCAGCGTTGGGGGACTAGCGGGAGCCGAAGGGTTCGGGCAGTACTTC.

The CDR3 sequence: CASSFSVAGPQETQYF. In nucleotides, the CDR3 is TGTGCCAGCAGCTTTTCGGTTGCAGGGCCCCAAGAGACCCAGTACTTC. The chain carries TRBV5-5 and TRBJ2-5; possibly TRBD1 for D (5 bases). Germline assignment: CDR1 SGHKS and CDR2 YYEKEE (reference sequence). The CDR3 sequence is 16 residues long. V was clipped by 2 bases and J by 1 base, with 15 bases between them.

The chain carries TRBV3-1 (or the pseudogene TRBV3-2) and TRBJ2-1; a possible D gene is TRBD1 (6 bases). The CDR3 has 17 amino acids. V lost 0 bases to trimming and J lost 1 base, with 13 bases between them. CDR1 is LGHDT, CDR2 YNNKEL, per germline (reference sequence). CDR3 DNA: TGTGCCAGCAGCCAAGATAACAGGGCGGGTTCCTACAATGAGCAGTTCTTC. Translating it yields CASSQDNRAGSYNEQFF.

In this sample, this clone turned up a few times. The genes are TRBV28 and TRBJ1-4; tentative D call: TRBD1 (5 bases). Trimming shortened V by 3 bases and J by 7 bases, and 12 bases separated the two germline ends. CDR3 length: 14 amino acids. The V gene's germline CDR1 is MDHEN and CDR2 SYDVKM. CDR3 loop: CASSFGQGSEKLFF. Here the CDR3 DNA reads TGTGCCAGCAGTTTTGGGCAGGGTTCTGAAAAACTGTTTTTT.

CDR3 sequence: CASSSGTGGFLQHF. The DNA for the CDR3 is TGTGCCAGTAGCTCCGGGACAGGGGGCTTTCTCCAGCATTTT. The chain is built from TRBV19 and TRBJ1-5; 12 nucleotides agree with TRBD1. With V trimmed by 6 bases and J by 12 bases, 9 bases remained unmatched. Germline CDR1 and CDR2: LNHDA and SQIVND (reference sequence). The CDR3 is made up of 14 amino acids.